The 29 T cell receptor beta chains reported below all come from one sample, sequenced in a study of tumor-infiltrating lymphocytes in primary liver carcinoma. The template, about 500 ng total RNA, yielded TCR beta cDNA made with a constant-region primer. What produced the TCR beta libraries was three nested multiplex PCR rounds using slightly modified ARM-PCR. PCR rounds one and two used TRBV1-TRBV30 forward primers with a C-beta reverse primer for approximately 11 cycles each. TCRdb passed the multiplex PCR reads through MiXCR, listing each CDR3 protein once. The table has 50,000 to 70,000 distinct CDR3 sequences, 55% to 75% seen once. Co-extracted RNA and DNA came from approximately 20-30 mg of unsorted bulk tissue. Sequenced material: liver tumor tissue from sampling region 2. Regarding subset: tumor region T2, inferior pole. These receptors came from a man aged 35 to 55 with primary liver carcinoma and hepatitis B virus infection.

Comment on this clonotype: One end of the junction fails to match germline, which may point to a read error. The V and J genes are TRBV12-3 or TRBV12-4 and TRBJ2-1, with 7 nucleotides matching TRBD2. The CDR3 loop spans 14 amino acids. CDR3 residues: CTSSFRGGPNGQFF. In DNA form, the CDR3 reads TGTACCAGCAGTTTTCGGGGAGGGCCCAATGGGCAGTTCTTT.

This clonotype was counted many times. The chain couples TRBV4-1 to TRBJ2-2; the D is unclear. The V and J ends lost 3 bases and 6 bases respectively, with 8 bases between them. CDR1 is MGHRA, CDR2 YSYEKL, per germline. This CDR3 is 13 amino acids long. CDR3 bases: TGCGCCAGCAGCCACGCCGTAGCCGGGGAGCTGTTTTTT. The encoded protein is CASSHAVAGELFF.

The chain uses TRBV10-3 and TRBJ1-4; 9 bases match TRBD1. The junction had 6 bases not matched to a gene; V was cut back by 4 bases and J by 0 bases. Germline V gives CDR1 ENHRY, CDR2 SYGVKD. The CDR3 is made up of 17 amino acids. CDR3 region: CAISGSRQGATNEKLFF. The CDR3 DNA is TGTGCCATCAGTGGGTCTAGACAGGGGGCAACTAATGAAAAACTGTTTTTT.

Comments on this clonotype: An end of the junction differs from the germline gene, which may be a read error. This chain links TRBV29-1 with TRBJ2-3, with a tentative D call TRBD2 (5 bases). CDR1 and CDR2 from the germline V gene are SQVTM and ANQGSEA. The CDR3 spans 16 residues. The CDR3 is CSVATSSGGWAVTQFF. The CDR3 coding sequence is TGCAGCGTTGCGACTTCCTCTGGCGGGTGGGCCGTTACGCAGTTTTTT.

The chain carries TRBV4-2 and TRBJ2-7; 16 bases line up with TRBD2. CDR1 and CDR2 from the germline V gene are LGHNA and YNFKEQ. CDR3 length equals 18 residues. CDR3 in amino acids: CAISGKPGLAGGPHEQYF. For the CDR3, the DNA is TGTGCTATTAGTGGAAAACCGGGACTAGCGGGAGGGCCACACGAGCAGTACTTC.

Concerning this clonotype itself: The CDR3 does not close with the conserved phenylalanine or tryptophan, likely indicating a read error. This chain uses TRBV29-1 with TRBJ1-2; TRBD1 might be the D (5 bases). Germline V lookup: CDR1 SQVTM, CDR2 ANQGSEA. This CDR3 has 13 amino acids. Trimming took off 6 bases at V and 4 bases at J, with 15 bases between the two ends. CDR3 sequence: CSVRSRGAYGYTS. CDR3 bases: TGCAGCGTCCGATCAAGGGGCGCCTATGGCTACACCTCC.

Remarks on this clonotype: Since the CDR3 does not end with the conserved phenylalanine or tryptophan, this likely comes from a read error. V gene TRBV6-5 combines with J gene TRBJ2-2; TRBD2 aligns across 7 bases. V shed 6 bases and J 1 base; nucleotides not matched to a gene: 2. Looked up from germline, CDR1 is MNHEY and CDR2 is SVGAGI. The CDR3 contains 14 residues. The CDR3 bases are TGTGCCAGCAGGACTAGCTGGAACACCGGGGAGCTGTTTCTT. Its translation: CASRTSWNTGELFL.

The chain links TRBV7-9 to TRBJ2-1; D not certain. Germline CDR1 and CDR2: SEHNR and FQNEAQ (reference sequence). This CDR3 is built from 15 residues. V was pared by 10 bases and J by 7 bases, with 23 bases between. In nucleotides, the CDR3 is TGTGCCATCAGTTACAGTTTATCCGAGAATAATGAGCAGTTCTTC. It is translated as CAISYSLSENNEQFF.

Comments on this clonotype: A much more abundant neighbour one base away suggests this may be a read error. The V call is TRBV5-4, the J call TRBJ2-3, with 7 positions matching TRBD1. The CDR3 extends over 11 amino acids. The V gene's germline CDR1 is SGHNT and CDR2 YYREEE (reference sequence). CDR3 amino acids: CASSQNERTGF. As DNA, the CDR3 is TGTGCCAGCAGCCAGAACGAAAGGACAGGTTTT.

This clonotype has just one count. V is TRBV11-2 and J is TRBJ2-2; D call uncertain. From germline, CDR1 is SGHAT and CDR2 FQNNGV. The CDR3 is made up of 10 amino acids. Trimming took off 7 bases at V and 4 bases at J, with 1 base between the two ends. The CDR3 is CASITGELFF. CDR3 sequence (DNA): TGTGCCAGCATCACCGGGGAGCTGTTTTTT.

Sample share makes this clonotype medium-sized (0.01 to 0.1%). The chain employs TRBV11-2 and TRBJ2-7, with 8 nucleotides matching TRBD2. J was trimmed by 5 bases and V by 4 bases; bases with no gene match: 7. The CDR3 length is 14 residues. Germline lookup yields CDR1 SGHAT and CDR2 FQNNGV. The CDR3 DNA sequence: TGTGCCAGCAGCTGGGGGACTAGGGTTAACGAGCAGTACTTC. As protein: CASSWGTRVNEQYF.

Points on this clonotype: A much larger clone is a single base away; this may be a read error. This sequence joins TRBV29-1 and TRBJ2-7; D may be TRBD2 (6 bases). Per the germline V gene, CDR1 is SQVTM and CDR2 is ANQGSEA. The length of the CDR3 is 15 residues. CDR3 amino acids: CSVEDPGGSSYVQYF. CDR3 nucleotide sequence: TGCAGCGTTGAAGATCCAGGAGGGAGCTCCTACGTGCAGTACTTC.

This clonotype was counted a few times. The chain links TRBV5-5 to TRBJ1-5; 10 positions agree with TRBD2. The J call is in doubt because the DNA end fits TRBJ2-3 better. CDR3 length: 14 residues. CDR1 and CDR2 from the germline V gene are SGHKS and YYEKEE (reference sequence). CDR3 sequence: CASSSGGAGQPQYF. CDR3 nucleotides: TGTGCCAGCAGCAGCGGGGGGGCAGGTCAGCCCCAGTATTTT.

By its share, this clonotype is large. V and J are TRBV4-2 and TRBJ2-1; D unclear. Per the germline V gene, CDR1 is LGHNA and CDR2 is YNFKEQ. The CDR3 sequence is 14 residues long. V was trimmed by 4 bases and J by 5 bases, leaving 12 bases between them. For the CDR3, the DNA is TGTGCCAGCAGCCTAGGGCACAGCGACAATGAGCAGTTCTTC. Translating gives CASSLGHSDNEQFF.

The chain links TRBV6-1 to TRBJ2-7, with 15 bases aligning to TRBD2. The DNA end favors TRBJ2-1, so the J call may be wrong. CDR1 is MNHNS and CDR2 is SASEGT in the germline V gene. The CDR3 runs to 16 residues. The CDR3: CASSPPGLAGGDEQFF. The CDR3 region has the DNA TGTGCCAGCAGTCCCCCGGGACTAGCGGGGGGCGATGAGCAGTTCTTC.

Worth noting for this clonotype: A read error may produce the germline difference seen at one junction end. The chain couples TRBV11-2 to TRBJ2-7, with unresolved D. Germline assignment: CDR1 SGHAT and CDR2 FQNNGV. CDR3 size: 14 residues. CDR3 loop: CASSLSDTAYERYF. DNA for the CDR3: TGTGCCAGCAGCTTATCTGACACTGCCTACGAGCGGTACTTC.

This clonotype showed up just a few times. The chain employs TRBV5-5 and TRBJ2-3; possible D gene TRBD1, 5 bases. CDR1 and CDR2 from the germline V gene are SGHKS and YYEKEE (reference sequence). V was trimmed by 6 bases and J by 2 bases, leaving 13 bases between them. The CDR3 covers 14 residues. The CDR3, as DNA: TGTGCCAGCACCCCAGGGTTTCCCACAGATACGCAGTATTTT. Translating gives CASTPGFPTDTQYF.

The rearrangement joins TRBV28 to TRBJ2-1, with unresolved D. CDR1 and CDR2 (germline): MDHEN, SYDVKM. CDR3 length: 13 amino acids. The V and J ends lost 2 bases and 5 bases respectively, with 7 bases between them. CDR3 sequence (DNA): TGTGCCAGCAGTTTACGACGACACAATGAGCAGTTCTTC. Protein sequence: CASSLRRHNEQFF.

This clonotype was counted many times. The V call is TRBV5-1, the J call TRBJ2-7; D gene unclear. The CDR3 sequence is 14 residues long. The germline V and J ends were trimmed by 5 bases and 0 bases, with 12 bases remaining between them. Germline values: CDR1 SGHRS, CDR2 YFSETQ. The CDR3 loop reads CASSPYSVSYEQYF. CDR3 bases: TGCGCCAGCAGTCCCTATTCAGTCTCCTACGAGCAGTACTTC.

This clonotype was counted between two and nine times. This sequence joins TRBV5-6 and TRBJ2-5; D perhaps matches TRBD2 (6 bases). The germline V gene encodes CDR1 SGHDT and CDR2 YYEEEE. Trimming stripped 0 bases from V and 4 bases from J, with 10 bases between. The CDR3 length is 14 residues. In nucleotides, the CDR3 is TGTGCCAGCAGCTTGGGGGGGGTTAGAGAGACCCAGTACTTC. Amino acid sequence: CASSLGGVRETQYF.

Regarding this clonotype: The junction departs from the called germline gene at one end, perhaps through a read error. V is TRBV6-5 and J is TRBJ2-3, with 7 positions matching TRBD2. The germline V gene encodes CDR1 MNHEY and CDR2 SVGAGI. This CDR3 is built from 14 residues. DNA of the CDR3: TGTGCCAGCAGTTACGCGGGAGCCGCAGATATGCAGTATTTT. Protein product: CASSYAGAADMQYF.

Note on this clonotype: One base away lies a much larger clone, so this may be a sequencing read error. The genes are TRBV7-9 and TRBJ2-3; D remains unclear. In germline, CDR1 is SEHNR, CDR2 FQNEAQ (reference sequence). Trimming pared 5 bases from V and 5 bases from J, leaving 8 bases between. The CDR3 runs to 12 residues. The CDR3 protein is CASSQIIDTQYF. The CDR3 coding sequence is TGTGCCAGCAGCCAGATCATAGATACGCAGTATTTT.

The J gene is TRBJ2-5, the V gene TRBV11-2, with TRBD2 matching over 9 bases. Germline V gives CDR1 SGHAT, CDR2 FQNNGV. This CDR3 comprises 16 residues. The V and J ends lost 9 bases and 3 bases, in that order; junction bases with no gene match: 14. CDR3 nucleotide sequence: TGTGCCAGTAGCCAAATTCCTGGCGGGAGGGAAGAGACCCAGTACTTC. It encodes CASSQIPGGREETQYF.

About this clonotype itself: The CDR3 carries no conserved terminal phenylalanine or tryptophan, so it likely arises from a read error. The V call is TRBV29-1, the J call TRBJ2-2, with 8 bases aligning to TRBD2. Germline CDR1 SQVTM, CDR2 ANQGSEA. This CDR3 spans 14 amino acids. CDR3 sequence reads: CSVTLAANTGELFV. The CDR3 nucleotides read TGCAGCGTTACACTAGCGGCTAACACAGGGGAGCTGTTTGTT.

Note on this clonotype: A read error may produce the germline difference seen at one junction end. The chain has TRBV11-2 and TRBJ2-5; D might be TRBD1 (5 bases). The CDR3 length is 16 residues. The germline V gene encodes CDR1 SGHAT and CDR2 FQNNGV. DNA of the CDR3: TGTGGCAGCAACTTAGGGGCTTTGGAAGGACAAGAGACTCAGTACTTC. Translated, it gives CGSNLGALEGQETQYF.

Points on this clonotype: One junction end does not reproduce the germline sequence, and a read error may be involved. In DNA form, the CDR3 reads TGCACCAGCAGCCAAGATGGGACGGGCTTCTACAATGAGCAGTTCTTC. Encoded protein: CTSSQDGTGFYNEQFF. The chain links TRBV4-3 to TRBJ2-1; D may correspond to TRBD1 or TRBD2 (5 bases each). Germline CDR1 LGHNA, CDR2 YSLEER. The CDR3 has 16 residues.

A word on this clonotype: At one boundary the junction diverges from the germline segment, which might be a read error. This chain uses TRBV4-1 with TRBJ2-3, with D unclear. The CDR3 is 15 amino acids. CDR1 and CDR2 (germline): MGHRA, YSYEKL. CDR3 bases: TGCGCCAGCAACCAAGGGTGGGTCGGCGCAGATACGCAGTGTTTT. As protein: CASNQGWVGADTQCF.

This clonotype appeared a single time. This sequence joins TRBV29-1 and TRBJ2-5; D might be TRBD2 (5 bases). CDR3 length equals 11 residues. Germline values: CDR1 SQVTM, CDR2 ANQGSEA. V was trimmed by 3 bases and J by 5 bases, leaving 7 bases between them. The CDR3 sequence is CSVDIAETQYF. Written as DNA, the CDR3 is TGCAGCGTTGACATAGCGGAGACCCAGTACTTC.

To note about this clonotype: With a much larger clone just one base away, this may be a read error. The chain is built from TRBV7-9 and TRBJ2-7; 7 nucleotides align to TRBD1. The CDR3 has 12 residues. With V trimmed by 8 bases and J by 5 bases, 6 bases remained unmatched. Germline lookup yields CDR1 SEHNR and CDR2 FQNEAQ (reference sequence). CDR3 sequence reads: CASCQGQNEQYF. The CDR3 nucleotides read TGTGCCAGCTGCCAGGGACAGAACGAGCAGTACTTC.